The 25 T cell receptor beta chains below come from one sample, sequenced in a study of identical twins. TCRdb processed the 5' RACE reads anew with MiXCR; each CDR3 protein has one entry. The sample has some 96,000 distinct CDR3 sequences; 4.5% to 6.5% are singletons. The specimen was memory T cells sorted from blood. All receptors derive from a woman in her fifties or sixties in good health.

Ten or more counts support this clonotype. The chain uses TRBV5-1 and TRBJ2-4; D ambiguous. Trimming shortened V by 0 bases and J by 6 bases, and 4 bases separated the two germline ends. CDR1 is SGHRS and CDR2 is YFSETQ in the germline V gene. This CDR3 region has 12 residues. The CDR3 here is CASSLDLNIQYF. The CDR3, as DNA: TGCGCCAGCAGCTTGGACCTAAACATTCAGTACTTC.

This clonotype occurred many times. The rearrangement joins TRBV5-5 to TRBJ1-4; no definite D call. The CDR3 is made up of 15 amino acids. Germline CDR1 and CDR2: SGHKS and YYEKEE (reference sequence). Trimming stripped 3 bases from V and 1 base from J, with 10 bases between. DNA for the CDR3: TGTGCCAGCAGCTCCGGTCCTTTAACTAATGAAAAACTGTTTTTT. It translates to CASSSGPLTNEKLFF.

This clonotype was observed many times. The chain combines TRBV4-2 with TRBJ1-2, with TRBD1 as a possible D gene (6 bases). The CDR3 consists of 14 residues. Germline V gene sequence: CDR1 LGHNA, CDR2 YNFKEQ. The germline V and J ends were trimmed by 1 base and 5 bases, with 11 bases remaining between them. In nucleotides, the CDR3 is TGTGCCAGCAGCCAAGGGGAGGGGACATATGGCTACACCTTC. The encoded protein is CASSQGEGTYGYTF.

This clonotype showed up just a few times. The chain combines TRBV24-1 with TRBJ2-1; 9 bases agree with TRBD1. Germline-derived CDR1 and CDR2 are KGHDR and SFDVKD. V shed 0 bases and J 4 bases; nucleotides not matched to a gene: 6. The CDR3 consists of 17 residues. The CDR3 DNA follows: TGTGCCACCAGTGATTTGGCGGGGACAGGGCGTTACAATGAGCAGTTCTTC. As protein: CATSDLAGTGRYNEQFF.

This clonotype showed up many times. The chain recombines TRBV2 with TRBJ2-1; 10 bases map to TRBD1. V trimming: 6 bases; J trimming: 8 bases; junction bases outside the gene matches: 10. CDR3 length equals 15 residues. The germline CDR1 and CDR2 sequences are SNHLY and FYNNEI. CDR3: CASSLGRDRGDEQFF. CDR3 DNA sequence: TGTGCCAGCAGCCTGGGGAGGGACAGGGGCGATGAGCAGTTCTTC.

This clonotype appeared many times. The genes are TRBV6-1 and TRBJ2-3; possibly TRBD2 for D (6 bases). Looked up from germline, CDR1 is MNHNS and CDR2 is SASEGT. This CDR3 has 14 residues. Deletions cut 7 bases from V and 6 bases from J, with 17 bases between. Written as DNA, the CDR3 is TGTGCCAGCAACGCGGGACTGGGGTCGGATACGCAGTATTTT. It encodes CASNAGLGSDTQYF.

This clonotype was picked up many times. V gene TRBV12-3 or TRBV12-4 combines with J gene TRBJ2-2; TRBD2 agrees at 7 bases. J lost 9 bases, V lost 5 bases, and 3 bases had no gene match. CDR3 length: 12 residues. CDR3 DNA: TGTGCCAGCAGTGGGGGGGTGAGGGAGCTGTTTTTT. This translates into CASSGGVRELFF.

The chain recombines TRBV7-9 with TRBJ2-1, with a possible D match to TRBD2 (5 bases). This CDR3 region has 15 residues. V lost 5 bases and J lost 2, with 13 bases in between. Germline CDR1 SEHNR, CDR2 FQNEAQ (reference sequence). The CDR3: CASSISTGTYNEQFF. The CDR3, as DNA: TGTGCCAGCAGCATTAGTACCGGGACCTACAATGAGCAGTTCTTC.

The V and J genes are TRBV7-9 and TRBJ2-5; D gene ambiguous. Deletions cut 3 bases from V and 0 bases from J, with 5 bases between. Germline V gene lookup returns CDR1 SEHNR and CDR2 FQNEAQ (reference sequence). The length of the CDR3 is 13 residues. The CDR3 sequence: CASSFDYQETQYF. The CDR3 DNA reads as TGTGCCAGCAGCTTTGACTACCAAGAGACCCAGTACTTC.

J is TRBJ2-1 and V is TRBV6-2 or TRBV6-3; perhaps TRBD2 as D (7 bases). Germline CDR1 reads MNHEY; CDR2 reads SVGEGT. Trimming removed 7 bases at V and 15 bases at J, with 31 bases between. CDR3 length equals 16 residues. CDR3 nucleotide sequence: TGTGCCAGCACCCCGGGGGGCCAGGGAGCCCACGCGAGGGGGTTCTTC. It codes for CASTPGGQGAHARGFF.

About this clonotype: Sequence at one end of the junction differs from germline and may be a read error. The rearrangement uses TRBV7-9 and TRBJ2-7; D is possibly TRBD1 or TRBD2 (6 bases each). Looked up from germline, CDR1 is SEHNR and CDR2 is FQNEAQ (reference sequence). The CDR3 is made up of 15 amino acids. The CDR3 loop reads CASSSEGGRSSEQYF. The CDR3, as DNA: TGTGCCAGCAGCTCAGAGGGGGGCCGGTCCTCCGAGCAGTACTTC.

V and J are TRBV11-2 and TRBJ2-7; D is uncertain. V was shortened by 5 bases and J by 6 bases, with 8 bases between the two germline ends. The CDR3 runs 11 residues. Germline assignment: CDR1 SGHAT and CDR2 FQNNGV. The CDR3 protein is CASSTSGEQYF. As DNA, the CDR3 is TGTGCCAGCAGCACGAGTGGCGAGCAGTACTTC.

This clonotype was found many times. The genes are TRBV7-9 and TRBJ1-4, with D perhaps TRBD1 (6 bases). The CDR3 loop spans 16 amino acids. Germline CDR1 reads SEHNR; CDR2 reads FQNEAQ (reference sequence). With 5 bases removed from V and 8 bases from J, the gap between germline ends came to 21 bases. CDR3 protein: CASSLLFGGAREKLFF. For the CDR3, the DNA is TGTGCCAGCAGCCTCCTCTTTGGGGGGGCGAGAGAAAAACTGTTTTTT.

This clonotype was detected a few times. The genes are TRBV30 and TRBJ2-4, with 8 bases matching TRBD1. The CDR3 runs to 13 residues. The V gene's germline CDR1 is GTSNPN and CDR2 SVGIG (reference sequence). V was pared by 0 bases and J by 6 bases, with 1 base of the junction left unmatched. The CDR3 loop is CAWSVQGVNIQYF. The CDR3 DNA sequence: TGTGCCTGGAGTGTACAGGGGGTAAACATTCAGTACTTC.

There are many counts of this clonotype. The chain joins TRBV4-1 to TRBJ1-1, with a possible D match to TRBD1 (5 bases). Germline assignment: CDR1 MGHRA and CDR2 YSYEKL. Between the trimmed V and J ends, which lost 3 bases and 5 bases, there was a span of 16 bases. The CDR3 has 15 residues. CDR3 DNA: TGCGCCAGCAGCCAGATCAAAGCAGGGCGGACTGAAGCTTTCTTT. Translation: CASSQIKAGRTEAFF.

In its sample, this clonotype was seen many times. V and J are TRBV9 and TRBJ2-3; D call uncertain. The CDR3 has 17 residues. Germline CDR1 is SGDLS and CDR2 is YYNGEE. Trimming stripped 0 bases from V and 4 bases from J, with 18 bases between. CDR3 in DNA: TGTGCCAGCAGCGTAGCCGCTCTGATGGGCCGAGCAGATACGCAGTATTTT. This encodes CASSVAALMGRADTQYF.

In this sample, this clonotype turned up a few times. The chain uses TRBV28 and TRBJ1-5, with D perhaps TRBD1 (5 bases). CDR1 MDHEN and CDR2 SYDVKM come from the germline V gene. V lost 3 bases to trimming and J lost 6 bases, with 12 bases between them. CDR3 length: 14 residues. In DNA form, the CDR3 reads TGTGCCAGCAGTTTTTTGAGGGGTGGTCAGCCCCAGCATTTT. Translating it yields CASSFLRGGQPQHF.

This clonotype was detected only a few times. The chain is built from TRBV7-3 and TRBJ2-1; 11 bases are shared with TRBD2. With V trimmed by 3 bases and J by 8 bases, 9 bases remained unmatched. The length of the CDR3 is 16 residues. From germline, CDR1 is SGHTA and CDR2 FQGTGA. CDR3 amino acids: CASSLTPGTSGHEQFF. DNA for the CDR3: TGTGCCAGCAGCTTGACGCCCGGGACTAGCGGCCATGAGCAGTTCTTC.

The sample holds many counts of this clonotype. The chain carries TRBV27 and TRBJ2-7; D is possibly TRBD2 (6 bases). The V end was cut by 5 bases, the J end by 2 bases, with 13 bases between. There are 14 residues in the CDR3. Germline CDR1 is MNHEY and CDR2 is SMNVEV (reference sequence). The CDR3 sequence is CASSQWGRTYEQYF. CDR3 in DNA: TGTGCCAGCAGTCAATGGGGGAGGACCTACGAGCAGTACTTC.

In its sample, this clonotype was seen many times. The V and J genes are TRBV4-1 and TRBJ2-1; TRBD2 is a possible D gene (5 bases). The V gene's germline CDR1 is MGHRA and CDR2 YSYEKL. CDR3 length: 17 amino acids. Trimming took off 2 bases at V and 1 base at J, with 15 bases between the two ends. CDR3 region: CASSQPLGGDSYNEQFF. CDR3 DNA: TGCGCCAGCAGCCAACCACTAGGTGGGGATTCCTACAATGAGCAGTTCTTC.

The genes are TRBV20-1 and TRBJ2-1, with 9 bases that match TRBD2. Germline V gives CDR1 DFQATT, CDR2 SNEGSKA (reference sequence). V trimming: 0 bases; J trimming: 9 bases; junction bases outside the gene matches: 6. CDR3 length: 14 residues. The CDR3: CSARDLSGRFEQFF. CDR3 nucleotides: TGCAGTGCTAGAGATTTGAGCGGGAGGTTTGAGCAGTTCTTC.

This clonotype was counted ten times or more. In nucleotides, the CDR3 is TGTGCCAGCAGAGCGACAGGGACCTATGGCTACACCTTC. Amino acid sequence: CASRATGTYGYTF. This sequence joins TRBV6-2 or TRBV6-3 and TRBJ1-2, with 7 bases that match TRBD1. Germline V gives CDR1 MNHEY, CDR2 SVGEGT. J lost 4 bases, V lost 6 bases, and 5 bases had no gene match. The CDR3 sequence is 13 residues long.

This clonotype has ten or more counts. The CDR3: CSARDGSSPYNEQFF. CDR3 bases: TGCAGTGCTAGAGATGGAAGTTCGCCCTACAATGAGCAGTTCTTC. V and J are TRBV20-1 and TRBJ2-1; D is unresolved. Deletions cut 0 bases from V and 2 bases from J, with 11 bases between. The CDR3 runs 15 residues. CDR1 is DFQATT, CDR2 SNEGSKA, per germline (reference sequence).

This clonotype was detected ten times or more. The V and J genes are TRBV10-3 and TRBJ2-1; TRBD2 matches at 7 bases. The CDR3 has 15 residues. CDR1 and CDR2 (germline): ENHRY, SYGVKD. After removal of 6 bases from V and 2 bases from J, the junction contained 7 bases not matched to a gene. CDR3 bases: TGTGCCATCAGCCAGGGCGCGGGAGCCTACAATGAGCAGTTCTTC. It codes for CAISQGAGAYNEQFF.

The rearrangement links TRBV19 to TRBJ2-3; possible D gene TRBD1, 5 bases. The CDR3 consists of 13 residues. The V end lost 10 bases, the J end lost 0 bases, and 11 bases lay between the germline ends. Germline V gene lookup returns CDR1 LNHDA and CDR2 SQIVND (reference sequence). CDR3 DNA sequence: TGTGCCACCGCAGGGTCTAGCACAGATACGCAGTATTTT. This encodes CATAGSSTDTQYF.